This TCR beta chain was documented in a study of OX40 agonist ivuxolimab in advanced cancers. Study background: Dosing consisted of intravenous ivuxolimab at 0.01 to 10 mg/kg every 2 weeks. Study results and limitations: Some of the lowest clonal expansion was seen in partial responders at 0.1-3.0 mg/kg.

Assay: immunoSEQ multiplex PCR; the TCRdb copy retains only in-frame clones and omits some. Of fewer than 70,000 clones in the sample, 85% to 90% were seen once. The length of the CDR3 is 16 residues. After removal of 4 bases from V and 0 bases from J, the junction contained 6 bases not matched to a gene. The germline CDR1 and CDR2 sequences are LNHDA and SQIVND (reference sequence). Concerning this clone itself: What it binds is not known.

The TCR originated in an adult with an advanced solid tumor such as melanoma, head and neck, liver or kidney cancer. This sample comprised CD4+ or CD8+ T cells sorted from blood, obtained in a trial of the OX40 agonist ivuxolimab. This chain uses TRBV19 with TRBJ1-1, with 9 bases fitting TRBD1. As DNA, the CDR3 is TGTGCCAGTAGTAGAGGACAGGGGTCAATGAACACTGAAGCTTTCTTT. Its protein product is CASSRGQGSMNTEAFF. Drawing the rest from reference TRBV19 and TRBJ1-1, the complete variable domain is DGGITQSPKYLFRKEGQNVTLSCEQNLNHDAMYWYRQDPGQGLRLIYYSQIVNDFQKGDIAEGYSVSREKKESFPLTVTSAQKNPTAFYLCASSRGQGSMNTEAFFGQGTRLTVV.